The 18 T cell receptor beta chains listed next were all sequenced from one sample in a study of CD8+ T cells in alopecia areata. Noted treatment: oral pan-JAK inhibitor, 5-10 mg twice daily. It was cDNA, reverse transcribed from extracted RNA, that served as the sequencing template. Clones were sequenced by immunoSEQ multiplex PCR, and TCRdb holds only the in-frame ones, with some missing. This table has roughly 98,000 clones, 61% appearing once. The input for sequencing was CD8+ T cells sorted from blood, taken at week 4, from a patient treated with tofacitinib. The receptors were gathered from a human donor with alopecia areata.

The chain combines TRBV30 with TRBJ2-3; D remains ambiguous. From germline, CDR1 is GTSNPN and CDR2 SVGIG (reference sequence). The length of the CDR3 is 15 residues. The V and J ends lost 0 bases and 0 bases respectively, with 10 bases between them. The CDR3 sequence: CAWSVPGQSTDTQYF. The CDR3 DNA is TGTGCCTGGAGTGTACCCGGGCAAAGCACAGATACGCAGTATTTT.

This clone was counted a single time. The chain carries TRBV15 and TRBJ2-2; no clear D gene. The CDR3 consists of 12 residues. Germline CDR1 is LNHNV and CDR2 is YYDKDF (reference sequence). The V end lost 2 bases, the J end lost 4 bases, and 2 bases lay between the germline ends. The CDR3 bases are TGTGCCACCAGCAGAAGCACCGGGGAGCTGTTTTTT. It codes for CATSRSTGELFF.

This CDR3 is CASSYDGNEQYF. The CDR3 nucleotides are TGTGCCAGCAGTTACGACGGGAACGAGCAGTACTTC. The chain joins TRBV6-5 to TRBJ2-7, with a possible D match to TRBD2 (5 bases). V lost 2 bases and J 5 bases, leaving 7 bases between the germline ends. This CDR3 spans 12 amino acids. Germline assignment: CDR1 MNHEY and CDR2 SVGAGI.

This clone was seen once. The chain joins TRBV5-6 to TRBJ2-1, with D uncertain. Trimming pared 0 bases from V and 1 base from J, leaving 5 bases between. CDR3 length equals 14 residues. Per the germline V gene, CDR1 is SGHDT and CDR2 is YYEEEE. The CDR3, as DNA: TGTGCCAGCAGCTTGGCGGAGTCCTACAATGAGCAGTTCTTC. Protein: CASSLAESYNEQFF. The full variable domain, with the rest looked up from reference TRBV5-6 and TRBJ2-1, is DAGVTQSPTHLIKTRGQQVTLRCSPKSGHDTVSWYQQALGQGPQFIFQYYEEEERQRGNFPDRFSGHQFPNYSSELNVNALLLGDSALYLCASSLAESYNEQFFGPGTRLTVL.

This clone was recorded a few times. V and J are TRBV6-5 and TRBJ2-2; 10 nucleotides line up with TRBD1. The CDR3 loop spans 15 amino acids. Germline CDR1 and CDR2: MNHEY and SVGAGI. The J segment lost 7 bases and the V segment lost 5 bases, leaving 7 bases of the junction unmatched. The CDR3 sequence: CASSAGTGVGGELFF. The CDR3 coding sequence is TGTGCCAGCAGTGCAGGGACAGGGGTTGGCGGGGAGCTGTTTTTT.

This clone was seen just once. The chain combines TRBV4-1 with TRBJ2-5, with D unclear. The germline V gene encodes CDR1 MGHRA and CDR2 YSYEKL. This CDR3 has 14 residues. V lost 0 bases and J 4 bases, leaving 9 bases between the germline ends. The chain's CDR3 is CASSQDSAGETQYF. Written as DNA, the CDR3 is TGCGCCAGCAGCCAAGATTCAGCCGGAGAGACCCAGTACTTC.

The CDR3 sequence is CASSAGISNFDEQFF. Here the CDR3 DNA reads TGTGCCAGCAGCGCCGGGATCAGTAATTTCGATGAGCAGTTCTTC. The chain joins TRBV7-3 to TRBJ2-1; possibly TRBD2 for D (5 bases). Germline V lookup: CDR1 SGHTA, CDR2 FQGTGA. The length of the CDR3 is 15 residues. Trimming left V 5 bases short and J 8 bases short, with 19 bases between.

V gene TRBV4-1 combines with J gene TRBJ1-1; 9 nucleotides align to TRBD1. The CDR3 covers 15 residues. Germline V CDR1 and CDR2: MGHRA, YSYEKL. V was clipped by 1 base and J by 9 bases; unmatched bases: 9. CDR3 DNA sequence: TGCGCCAGCAGCCAAGGGACAGGGGTAATGAGGCAAGCTTTCTTT. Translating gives CASSQGTGVMRQAFF.

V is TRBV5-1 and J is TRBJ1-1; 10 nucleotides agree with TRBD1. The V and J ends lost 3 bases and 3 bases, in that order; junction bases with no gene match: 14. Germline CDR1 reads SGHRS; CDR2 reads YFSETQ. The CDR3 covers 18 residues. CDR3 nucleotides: TGCGCCAGCAGCTCGGCACTGGCAGGGACAGGGGCGCACACTGAAGCTTTCTTT. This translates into CASSSALAGTGAHTEAFF.

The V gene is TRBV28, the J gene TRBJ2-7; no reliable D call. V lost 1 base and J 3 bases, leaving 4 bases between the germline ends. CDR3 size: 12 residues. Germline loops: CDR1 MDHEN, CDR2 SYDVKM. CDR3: CASSLSDYEQYF. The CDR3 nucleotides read TGTGCCAGCAGTTTATCGGACTACGAGCAGTACTTC.

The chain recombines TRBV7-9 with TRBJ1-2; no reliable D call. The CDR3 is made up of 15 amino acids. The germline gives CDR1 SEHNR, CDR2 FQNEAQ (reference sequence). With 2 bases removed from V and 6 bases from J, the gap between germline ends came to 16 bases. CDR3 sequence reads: CASSLSLLGSHGYTF. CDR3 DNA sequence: TGTGCCAGCAGCTTATCCCTCCTAGGGTCTCATGGCTACACCTTC.

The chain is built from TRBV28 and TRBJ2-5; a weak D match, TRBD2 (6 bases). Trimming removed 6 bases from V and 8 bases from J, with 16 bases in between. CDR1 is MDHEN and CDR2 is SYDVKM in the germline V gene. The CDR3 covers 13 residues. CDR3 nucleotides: TGTGCCAGCAGAACGGGACTCTCACTCACCCAGTACTTC. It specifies CASRTGLSLTQYF.

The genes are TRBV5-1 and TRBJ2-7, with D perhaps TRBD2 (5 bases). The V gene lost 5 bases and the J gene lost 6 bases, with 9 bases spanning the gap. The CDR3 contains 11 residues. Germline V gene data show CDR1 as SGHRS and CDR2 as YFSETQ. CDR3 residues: CASREGGEQYF. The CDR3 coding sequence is TGCGCCAGCAGGGAAGGAGGCGAGCAGTACTTC.

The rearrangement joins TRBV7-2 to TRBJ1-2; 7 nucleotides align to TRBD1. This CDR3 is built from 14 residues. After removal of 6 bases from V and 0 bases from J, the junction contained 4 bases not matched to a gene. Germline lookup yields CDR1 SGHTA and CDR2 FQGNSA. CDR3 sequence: CASSWDSSNYGYTF. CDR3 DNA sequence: TGTGCCAGCAGTTGGGACAGTTCTAACTATGGCTACACCTTC.

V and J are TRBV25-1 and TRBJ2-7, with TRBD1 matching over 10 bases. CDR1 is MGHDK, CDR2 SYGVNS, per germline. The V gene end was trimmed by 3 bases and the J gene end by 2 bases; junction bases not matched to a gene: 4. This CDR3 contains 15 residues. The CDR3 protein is CASSDSGQGPYEQYF. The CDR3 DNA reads TGTGCCAGCAGTGATTCGGGACAGGGGCCCTACGAGCAGTACTTC.

The CDR3 DNA follows: TGTGCCAGCAGCCCAAGGGGGACAGGGCCCTACGAGCAGTACTTC. It is translated as CASSPRGTGPYEQYF. The rearrangement uses TRBV7-9 and TRBJ2-7, with 9 positions matching TRBD1. This CDR3 spans 15 amino acids. Trimming at V came to 5 bases and at J to 2 bases, leaving 7 bases not matched to a gene. The germline V gene encodes CDR1 SEHNR and CDR2 FQNEAQ (reference sequence).

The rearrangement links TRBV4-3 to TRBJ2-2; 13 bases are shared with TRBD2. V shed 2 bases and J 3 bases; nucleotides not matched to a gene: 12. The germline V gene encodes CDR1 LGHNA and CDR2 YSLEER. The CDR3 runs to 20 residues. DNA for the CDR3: TGCGCCAGCAGCCAACTTGGGACTAGCGGGATTTCTTTGTACACCGGGGAGCTGTTTTTT. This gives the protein CASSQLGTSGISLYTGELFF.

The CDR3 loop reads CASERAVGQVTNAETQYF. CDR3 nucleotides: TGTGCCTCAGAGAGGGCAGTGGGGCAGGTCACAAACGCGGAGACCCAGTACTTC. The V gene is TRBV28, the J gene TRBJ2-5; D may match TRBD1 or TRBD2 (5 bases each). Germline assignment: CDR1 MDHEN and CDR2 SYDVKM. The V end lost 11 bases, the J end lost 5 bases, and 33 bases lay between the germline ends. The length of the CDR3 is 18 residues.